Presented here are 21 T cell receptor beta chains from one specimen sequenced in a study of T cell responses to AZD1222 COVID-19 vaccine (dated by TCRdb to the early 2020s). The library was obtained by the immunoSEQ multiplex PCR assay. TCRdb obtained this table from immuneACCESS and retained in-frame rearrangements with V and J assigned. These tables miss some clones; where compared with another copy, unresolved V genes account for less than half of the shortfall, and the remainder is unexplained. The sample contains 200,000 to 300,000 clones, about 92% of them found a single time. The top ten constitute 0.55% of the sample. The sample's time point label, decoded: baseline before first vaccination. The sequencing here drew on peripheral blood, taken on day 0 of AZD1222 vaccination. These receptors were taken from an adult in good health.

CDR3 nucleotide sequence: TGTGCCAGCAAAAGTGGTTCAGGGACTAATTCACCCCTCCACTTT. Translating it yields CASKSGSGTNSPLHF. The J gene is TRBJ1-6, the V gene TRBV2, with D possibly matching TRBD1 (5 bases). Germline V gives CDR1 SNHLY, CDR2 FYNNEI. The CDR3 is 15 amino acids. The ends were cut back, 7 bases at V and 6 bases at J, with 16 bases in the middle.

The CDR3 region is CASSPDRWNYGYTF. CDR3 sequence (DNA): TGTGCCAGTAGTCCGGACAGGTGGAACTATGGCTACACCTTC. The chain uses TRBV19 and TRBJ1-2, with TRBD1 identical over 7 bases. Germline assignment: CDR1 LNHDA and CDR2 SQIVND (reference sequence). V lost 5 bases to trimming and J lost 2 bases; unmatched junction nucleotides: 5. The CDR3 is 14 residues long.

This sequence joins TRBV27 and TRBJ1-2; tentative D call: TRBD1 (5 bases). The CDR3 has 12 residues. Germline CDR1 reads MNHEY; CDR2 reads SMNVEV (reference sequence). V was cut by 4 bases and J by 7 bases, with 10 bases left in between. The CDR3 region has the DNA TGTGCCAGCAGTTCAGGGTTGGCTGGCTACACCTTC. It specifies CASSSGLAGYTF.

Regarding this clone: Other DNA variants within this sample encode the same CDR3. J is TRBJ1-1 and V is TRBV5-1; unclear D gene. Germline-derived CDR1 and CDR2 are SGHRS and YFSETQ. Trimming pared 0 bases from V and 1 base from J, leaving 7 bases between. This CDR3 spans 14 amino acids. This chain's CDR3 is CASSLVPGNTEAFF. For the CDR3, the DNA is TGCGCCAGCAGCTTGGTTCCGGGGAACACTGAAGCTTTCTTT.

This chain joins TRBV5-1 and TRBJ2-5; 7 nucleotides agree with TRBD1. CDR1 and CDR2 from the germline V gene are SGHRS and YFSETQ. Unmatched junction bases numbered 4, after V lost 0 bases and J lost 2 bases. This CDR3 contains 15 residues. The CDR3 nucleotides are TGCGCCAGCAGCTTGGGACAGGGCACTCAAGAGACCCAGTACTTC. It is translated as CASSLGQGTQETQYF.

This clone came up once. This chain connects TRBV20-1 to TRBJ2-5; D ambiguous. Germline V lookup: CDR1 DFQATT, CDR2 SNEGSKA (reference sequence). Between the trimmed V and J ends, which lost 3 bases and 1 base, there was a span of 6 bases. The CDR3 runs 12 residues. The CDR3 here is CSASGPQETQYF. CDR3 DNA: TGCAGTGCTAGTGGTCCCCAAGAGACCCAGTACTTC.

The chain joins TRBV5-1 to TRBJ2-7; D gene unclear. The ends were cut back, 0 bases at V and 2 bases at J, with 9 bases in the middle. Germline V gene sequence: CDR1 SGHRS, CDR2 YFSETQ. The length of the CDR3 is 14 residues. CDR3 nucleotide sequence: TGCGCCAGCAGCTTGGGGGCCCTCGCCTACGAGCAGTACTTC. This gives the protein CASSLGALAYEQYF. Filled out from reference TRBV5-1 and TRBJ2-7, the complete variable domain reads KAGVTQTPRYLIKTRGQQVTLSCSPISGHRSVSWYQQTPGQGLQFLFEYFSETQRNKGNFPGRFSGRQFSNSRSEMNVSTLELGDSALYLCASSLGALAYEQYFGPGTRLTVT.

This clone appeared once. CDR3: CASSSDRGALNEQFF. DNA of the CDR3: TGTGCCAGCAGCTCGGACAGGGGGGCATTAAATGAGCAGTTCTTC. V gene TRBV7-2 combines with J gene TRBJ2-1; 10 bases match TRBD1. The CDR3 contains 15 residues. The junction had 7 bases not matched to a gene; V was cut back by 4 bases and J by 7 bases. Germline-derived CDR1 and CDR2 are SGHTA and FQGNSA.

The chain is built from TRBV6-5 and TRBJ1-1; D is possibly TRBD1 (6 bases). Germline V gives CDR1 MNHEY, CDR2 SVGAGI. CDR3 length: 14 residues. Trimming removed 0 bases from V and 10 bases from J, with 15 bases in between. This chain's CDR3 is CASSYSGARGRAFF. In nucleotides, the CDR3 is TGTGCCAGCAGTTACTCGGGGGCGCGGGGCCGAGCTTTCTTT.

This chain joins TRBV27 and TRBJ2-1; no firm D call. The V and J ends lost 6 bases and 0 bases respectively, with 6 bases between them. This CDR3 spans 13 amino acids. Germline V gene data show CDR1 as MNHEY and CDR2 as SMNVEV (reference sequence). The CDR3 loop is CASRASSYNEQFF. In DNA form, the CDR3 reads TGTGCCAGCAGGGCTAGCTCCTACAATGAGCAGTTCTTC.

The chain is built from TRBV2 and TRBJ1-2; D is unclear. Germline V CDR1 and CDR2: SNHLY, FYNNEI. Trimming left V 3 bases short and J 5 bases short, with 7 bases between. There are 12 residues in the CDR3. CDR3 in amino acids: CASSDPGYGYTF. CDR3 sequence (DNA): TGTGCCAGCAGTGATCCCGGGTATGGCTACACCTTC.

The J gene is TRBJ2-1, the V gene TRBV4-1; either TRBD1 or TRBD2 may supply D (6 bases each). This CDR3 region has 13 residues. Germline-derived CDR1 and CDR2 are MGHRA and YSYEKL. V shed 6 bases and J shed 8 bases, with 14 bases lying between them. The CDR3 bases are TGCGCCAGCAGGAATCACAGGGAGGATGAGCAGTTCTTC. As protein: CASRNHREDEQFF.

The chain carries TRBV4-2 and TRBJ2-1; D is unclear. V was trimmed by 0 bases and J by 4 bases, leaving 10 bases between them. The CDR3 extends over 15 amino acids. Germline CDR1 reads LGHNA; CDR2 reads YNFKEQ. The CDR3 coding sequence is TGTGCCAGCAGCCAAGATCATTCTGGGTACAATGAGCAGTTCTTC. The encoded protein is CASSQDHSGYNEQFF.

The chain uses TRBV28 and TRBJ2-6, with a weak D call TRBD1 (5 bases). Germline CDR1 and CDR2: MDHEN and SYDVKM. The CDR3 sequence is 16 residues long. Trimming stripped 5 bases from V and 1 base from J, with 12 bases between. CDR3 amino acids: CASSRQTVSGANVLTF. As DNA, the CDR3 is TGTGCCAGCAGTCGACAGACAGTATCTGGGGCCAACGTCCTGACTTTC.

The genes are TRBV5-1 and TRBJ1-4, with 9 bases lining up with TRBD1. Germline CDR1 SGHRS, CDR2 YFSETQ. The CDR3 has 20 residues. The ends lost 3 bases at V and 0 bases at J; junction bases unmatched: 15. The CDR3 DNA follows: TGCGCCAGCAGCTCGACCCCTTCCGGGACAGGGATAACAACTAATGAAAAACTGTTTTTT. This gives the protein CASSSTPSGTGITTNEKLFF.

This chain uses TRBV11-2 with TRBJ2-7, with D perhaps given as TRBD1 or TRBD2 (8 bases each). The CDR3 has 17 residues. V was cut by 0 bases and J by 3 bases, with 18 bases left in between. The germline V gene has CDR1 SGHAT and CDR2 FQNNGV. The CDR3 bases are TGTGCCAGCAGCTTAGATCGTAGCGGGACAGGATACTACGAGCAGTACTTC. Its protein product is CASSLDRSGTGYYEQYF.

The chain couples TRBV18 to TRBJ1-3; 9 bases are a match to TRBD1. There are 16 residues in the CDR3. With 6 bases clipped from V and 0 bases from J, the junction kept 6 bases outside the gene matches. Germline V gene data show CDR1 as KGHSH and CDR2 as LQKENI. The CDR3 region has the DNA TGTGCCAGCTCGCCAGGACAGGGGATCTCTGGAAACACCATATATTTT. This encodes CASSPGQGISGNTIYF.

The V gene is TRBV27, the J gene TRBJ2-4, with D possibly TRBD2 on 5 matching bases. The CDR3 is 14 residues long. The V end lost 5 bases, the J end lost 0 bases, and 8 bases lay between the germline ends. Germline values: CDR1 MNHEY, CDR2 SMNVEV (reference sequence). CDR3 in amino acids: CASSPRVAKNIQYF. CDR3 coding DNA: TGTGCCAGCAGTCCGAGGGTAGCCAAAAACATTCAGTACTTC.

The gene calls are TRBV3-1 (or the pseudogene TRBV3-2) and TRBJ1-3, with D possibly matching TRBD1 (6 bases). V was cut by 3 bases and J by 4 bases, with 13 bases left in between. There are 15 residues in the CDR3. Germline assignment: CDR1 LGHDT and CDR2 YNNKEL (reference sequence). The CDR3 DNA is TGTGCCAGCAGCCAGGGGGCAGGGGCGGGAAACACCATATATTTT. Translated, it gives CASSQGAGAGNTIYF.

This rearrangement joins TRBV19 to TRBJ1-3; D unclear. Trimming removed 3 bases from V and 8 bases from J, with 8 bases in between. The CDR3 runs 12 residues. Germline V lookup: CDR1 LNHDA, CDR2 SQIVND (reference sequence). The CDR3 sequence: CASSIGGYTIYF. CDR3 bases: TGTGCCAGTAGTATCGGCGGATACACCATATATTTT. Full variable domain (rest looked up from reference TRBV19 and TRBJ1-3): DGGITQSPKYLFRKEGQNVTLSCEQNLNHDAMYWYRQDPGQGLRLIYYSQIVNDFQKGDIAEGYSVSREKKESFPLTVTSAQKNPTAFYLCASSIGGYTIYFGEGSWLTVV.

V usage is TRBV4-2 and J usage is TRBJ2-1; 13 nucleotides align to TRBD2. V dropped 0 bases and J dropped 9; count of bases not matched to a gene: 5. The CDR3 is 16 residues long. Germline-derived CDR1 and CDR2 are LGHNA and YNFKEQ. CDR3 bases: TGTGCCAGCAGCCAAGAGGGGGGACTAGCGGGAATTGAGCAGTTCTTC. Translation: CASSQEGGLAGIEQFF.